The rows below give T cell receptor beta chains drawn from one sample of a study of CD8 T cells in ankylosing spondylitis. TCRdb reprocessed the 5' RACE reads with MiXCR, giving one entry per CDR3 protein. The sample gives roughly 130,000 distinct CDR3 sequences, approximately 8.4% of which show up once; 6% to 9.5% is in the top ten. The sample taken for sequencing was synovial fluid, either unsorted or a sorted T cell fraction (not recorded which). The origin of the receptors is a male donor with ankylosing spondylitis. Each CDR3 is given with its conserved first and last residue. Each record gives: CDR3 DNA, CDR3 protein, J gene, D gene, clone size, V gene. D genes are given only for firm matches. Clone size is stated in some rows and not others, as once, few, many or a class when expanded.

CDR3nt: TGTGCCATCAGTGTGGTCAGCACAGGGGGGGACACTGAAGCTTTCTTT
CDR3aa: CAISVVSTGGDTEAFF
j_gene: TRBJ1-1
d_gene: TRBD1
abundance: many
v_gene: TRBV10-3

CDR3nt: TGTGCCAGCAGCGCCGCTAGCGGGAGAGCCAAAAACATTCAGTACTTC
CDR3aa: CASSAASGRAKNIQYF
j_gene: TRBJ2-4
d_gene: TRBD2
abundance: many
v_gene: TRBV7-9

CDR3nt: TGTGCCAGCAGTTTCAGTCGGGGCCTGACGGAGACCCAGTACTTC
CDR3aa: CASSFSRGLTETQYF
j_gene: TRBJ2-5
d_gene: NA
abundance: NA
v_gene: TRBV27

CDR3nt: TGTGCCAGCAGCCAAGAGGGGGGTTCCAATGAGCAGTTCTTC
CDR3aa: CASSQEGGSNEQFF
j_gene: TRBJ2-1
d_gene: NA
abundance: few
v_gene: TRBV3-1

CDR3nt: TGTGCCAGCAGTGCAGGGGGCACAGATACGCAGTATTTT
CDR3aa: CASSAGGTDTQYF
j_gene: TRBJ2-3
d_gene: NA
abundance: NA
v_gene: TRBV6-4

CDR3nt: TGTGCCAGCAGCTTAATAAGTCCCTACAATGAGCAGTTCTTC
CDR3aa: CASSLISPYNEQFF
j_gene: TRBJ2-1
d_gene: NA
abundance: many
v_gene: TRBV7-9

CDR3nt: TGCGCCAGCAGCTTGGAGTGGCGGGGTTGGGAACCAGAGACCCAGTACTTC
CDR3aa: CASSLEWRGWEPETQYF
j_gene: TRBJ2-5
d_gene: NA
abundance: many
v_gene: TRBV5-1

CDR3nt: TGTGCCATCAGTGGACAGGGACAATCGTCCTACGAGCAGTACTTC
CDR3aa: CAISGQGQSSYEQYF
j_gene: TRBJ2-7
d_gene: TRBD1
abundance: NA
v_gene: TRBV10-3

CDR3nt: TGTGCCAGCAGTCCGCAGGGACTAGCGGAATACAATGAGCAGTTCTTC
CDR3aa: CASSPQGLAEYNEQFF
j_gene: TRBJ2-1
d_gene: TRBD2
abundance: NA
v_gene: TRBV27

CDR3nt: TGTGCCACCAGTGATTTAGCCACAGGCGAGCAGCACTTC
CDR3aa: CATSDLATGEQHF
j_gene: TRBJ2-7
d_gene: NA
abundance: many
v_gene: TRBV24-1

CDR3nt: TGTGCCAGTACCCCATCCTTTGGCAGGGGCTGGCAGCCCCAGCATTTT
CDR3aa: CASTPSFGRGWQPQHF
j_gene: TRBJ1-5
d_gene: NA
abundance: many
v_gene: TRBV19

CDR3nt: TGCGCCAGCAGTTCCGGGACAGGGCATTCGGGGGGCTACACCTTC
CDR3aa: CASSSGTGHSGGYTF
j_gene: TRBJ1-2
d_gene: TRBD1
abundance: NA
v_gene: TRBV5-1

CDR3nt: TGCAGTGCTAGAGTCCCAGGGGCCACTGAAGCTTTCTTT
CDR3aa: CSARVPGATEAFF
j_gene: TRBJ1-1
d_gene: NA
abundance: few
v_gene: TRBV20-1

CDR3nt: TGTGCCAGCAGCCTATATTACAATGAGCAGTTCTTC
CDR3aa: CASSLYYNEQFF
j_gene: TRBJ2-1
d_gene: NA
abundance: NA
v_gene: TRBV7-2

CDR3nt: TGCGCCAGCAGCTTGGGCAGGGTTGGGGAAAAACTGTTTTTT
CDR3aa: CASSLGRVGEKLFF
j_gene: TRBJ1-4
d_gene: NA
abundance: NA
v_gene: TRBV5-1

CDR3nt: TGCAGTGCTAGCCCCAGGCAACACTCTGGAAACACCATATATTTT
CDR3aa: CSASPRQHSGNTIYF
j_gene: TRBJ1-3
d_gene: NA
abundance: NA
v_gene: TRBV20-1

CDR3nt: TGCAGTGCTAGTTATAGACAGGTGGCCGGGGAGCTGTTTTTT
CDR3aa: CSASYRQVAGELFF
j_gene: TRBJ2-2
d_gene: NA
abundance: many
v_gene: TRBV20-1